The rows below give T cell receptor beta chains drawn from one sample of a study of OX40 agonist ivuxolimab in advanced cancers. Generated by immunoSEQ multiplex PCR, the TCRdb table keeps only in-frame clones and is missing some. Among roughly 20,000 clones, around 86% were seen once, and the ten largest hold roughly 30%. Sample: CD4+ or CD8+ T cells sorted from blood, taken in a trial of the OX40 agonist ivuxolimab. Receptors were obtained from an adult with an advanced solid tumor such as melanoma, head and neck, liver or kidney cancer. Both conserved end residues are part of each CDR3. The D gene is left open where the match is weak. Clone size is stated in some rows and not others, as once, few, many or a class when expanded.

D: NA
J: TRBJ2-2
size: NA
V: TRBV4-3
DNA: TGCGCCAGCAGCCAAGATGACACCGGGGAGCTGTTTTTT
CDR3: CASSQDDTGELFF

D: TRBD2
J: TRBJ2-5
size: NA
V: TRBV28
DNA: TGTGCCAGCAGTCTACGGCTGACTAGCGGGGTTCAAGAGACCCAGTACTTC
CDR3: CASSLRLTSGVQETQYF

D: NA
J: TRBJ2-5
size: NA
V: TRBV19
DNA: TGTGCCAGTAGTATGGGGGACGGTGATGAAGAGACCCAGTACTTC
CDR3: CASSMGDGDEETQYF

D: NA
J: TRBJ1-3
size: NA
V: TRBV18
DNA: TGTGCCAGCTCCCCGGGGGCTGGAAACACCATATATTTT
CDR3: CASSPGAGNTIYF

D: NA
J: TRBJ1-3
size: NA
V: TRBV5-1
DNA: TGCGCCAGCAGCTTGGACTCTGGAAACACCATATATTTT
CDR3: CASSLDSGNTIYF

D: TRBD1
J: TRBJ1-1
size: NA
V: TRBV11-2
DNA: TGTGCCAGCAGCCCCTCGACAGGGTTCACTGAAGCTTTCTTT
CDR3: CASSPSTGFTEAFF

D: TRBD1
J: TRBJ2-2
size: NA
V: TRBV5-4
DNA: TGTGCCAGCAGCTTTCAGGGGGCCGGGGAGCTGTTTTTT
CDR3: CASSFQGAGELFF

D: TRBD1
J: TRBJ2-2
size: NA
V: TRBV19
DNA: TGTGCTTGCGGACAGGGGGTTCCCGGGGAGCTGTTTTTT
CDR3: CACGQGVPGELFF

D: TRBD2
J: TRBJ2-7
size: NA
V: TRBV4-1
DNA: TGCGCCAGCAGCCCTAGCGGAGTAAACGAGCAGTACTTC
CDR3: CASSPSGVNEQYF

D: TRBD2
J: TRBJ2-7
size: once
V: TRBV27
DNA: TGTGCCAGCAGGACTAGCGAGCCCTACGAGCAGTACTTC
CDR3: CASRTSEPYEQYF

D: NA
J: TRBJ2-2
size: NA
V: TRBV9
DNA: TGTGCCAGCAGCGGACCAACCGGGGAGCTGTTTTTT
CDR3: CASSGPTGELFF

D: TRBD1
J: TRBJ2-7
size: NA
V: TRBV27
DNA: TGTGCCGGCAGTTTGGGGGGACAGGGGGCTTACGAGCAGTACTTC
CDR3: CAGSLGGQGAYEQYF

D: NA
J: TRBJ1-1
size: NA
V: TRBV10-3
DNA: TGTGCCATCAGTGAGCTTGGAGCTGAAGCTTTCTTT
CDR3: CAISELGAEAFF

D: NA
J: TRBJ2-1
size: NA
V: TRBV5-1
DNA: TGCGCCAGCAGCTTGTTCTTCCTAGCTGACAATGAGCAGTTCTTC
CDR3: CASSLFFLADNEQFF

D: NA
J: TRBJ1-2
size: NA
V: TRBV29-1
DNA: TGCAGCGTTGGTCTGACACCCCGGGGAAAGAACTATGGCTACACCTTC
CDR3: CSVGLTPRGKNYGYTF

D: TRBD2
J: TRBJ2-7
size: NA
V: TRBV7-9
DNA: TGTGCCAGCAGCTTTTCCGAGGGCGGGAGGGCCCTCGAGCAGTACTTC
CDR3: CASSFSEGGRALEQYF

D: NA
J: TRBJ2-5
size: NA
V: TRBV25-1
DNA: TGTGCCAGCAGCGGGTTTAATGGGGAGACCCAGTACTTC
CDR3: CASSGFNGETQYF

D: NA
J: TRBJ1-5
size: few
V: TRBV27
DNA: TGTGCCAGCAGCAAGACTGATAGCAATCAGCCCCAGCATTTT
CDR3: CASSKTDSNQPQHF

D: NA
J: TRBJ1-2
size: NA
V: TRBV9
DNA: TGTGCCAGCAGCGTAGTGTCAGGAGATGGCTACACCTTC
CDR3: CASSVVSGDGYTF

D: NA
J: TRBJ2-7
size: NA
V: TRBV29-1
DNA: TGCAGCGTTGAAGCTAGCCGAACCTACGAGCAGTACTTC
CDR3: CSVEASRTYEQYF

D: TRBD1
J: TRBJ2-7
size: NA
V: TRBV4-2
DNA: TGTGCCAGCAGCAGTACAGGGGGAGTCGAGCAGTACTTC
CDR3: CASSSTGGVEQYF

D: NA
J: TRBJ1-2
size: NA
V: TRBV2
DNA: TGTGCCAGCAGGCGGACGGATTTTGGCTACACCTTC
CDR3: CASRRTDFGYTF

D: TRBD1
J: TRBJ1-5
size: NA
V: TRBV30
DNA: TGTGCCTGGAGCCCGGGACAGGGACATCAGCCCCAGCATTTT
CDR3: CAWSPGQGHQPQHF

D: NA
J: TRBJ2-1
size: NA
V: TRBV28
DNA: TGTGCCAGCAGGAGAGTTACGTTCAATGAGCAGTTCTTC
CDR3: CASRRVTFNEQFF

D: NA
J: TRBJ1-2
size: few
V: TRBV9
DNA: TGTGCCAGCAGCGAGAAGGGATCCACCTATGGCTACACCTTC
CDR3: CASSEKGSTYGYTF

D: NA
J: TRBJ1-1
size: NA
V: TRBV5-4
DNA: TGTGCCAGCAGCTTAGAGGGGACTGAAGCTTTCTTT
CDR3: CASSLEGTEAFF

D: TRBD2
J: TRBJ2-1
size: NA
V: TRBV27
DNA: TGTGCCAGCAGTTTGGGACTAAGAGTTCCAAGCTCCTACAATGAGCAGTTCTTC
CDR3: CASSLGLRVPSSYNEQFF

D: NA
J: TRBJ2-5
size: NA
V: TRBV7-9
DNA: TGTGCCAGCAGCTTCTCAGGGGTCCAAGAGACCCAGTACTTC
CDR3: CASSFSGVQETQYF

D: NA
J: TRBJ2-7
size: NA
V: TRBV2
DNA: TGTGCCAGCAGTGGACTAGACAGCTCCTACGAGCAGTACTTC
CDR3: CASSGLDSSYEQYF

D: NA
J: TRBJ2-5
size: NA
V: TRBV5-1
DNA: TGCGCCAGCAGCTTGGGGGTTCCAGAGACCCAGTACTTC
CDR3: CASSLGVPETQYF

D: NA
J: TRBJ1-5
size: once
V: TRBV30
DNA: TGTGCCTGGAGCGGACTGATCAATCAGCCCCAGCATTTT
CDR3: CAWSGLINQPQHF

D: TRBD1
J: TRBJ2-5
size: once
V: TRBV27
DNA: TGTGCCAGCAGTTTTCAGGGGGCTCGAGAGACCCAGTACTTC
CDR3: CASSFQGARETQYF

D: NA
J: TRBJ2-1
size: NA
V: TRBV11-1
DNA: TGTGCCAGCAGCTTATGGGAGGCGGCCTCCTCCTACAATGAGCAGTTCTTC
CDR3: CASSLWEAASSYNEQFF

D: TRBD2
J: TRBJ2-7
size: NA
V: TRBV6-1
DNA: TGTGCCAGCAGTGAAACAGGAATAGTGTCGTTGACTAGCGTCTACGAGCAGTACTTC
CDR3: CASSETGIVSLTSVYEQYF

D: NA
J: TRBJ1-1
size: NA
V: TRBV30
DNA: TGTGCCTGGACCGCGGGGCTAGGAGCTTTCTTT
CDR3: CAWTAGLGAFF

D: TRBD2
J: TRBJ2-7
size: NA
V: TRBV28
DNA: TGTGCCAGCAGTTGGACTAGCTCCTACGAGCAGTACTTC
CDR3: CASSWTSSYEQYF

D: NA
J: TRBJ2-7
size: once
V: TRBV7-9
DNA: TGTGCCAGCAGCTTAGCGACGGGGGTTAACGAGCAGTACTTC
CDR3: CASSLATGVNEQYF

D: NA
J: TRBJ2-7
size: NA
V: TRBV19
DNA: TGTGCCAGTAGTATCAGAGACGGCTACGAGCAGTACTTC
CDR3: CASSIRDGYEQYF

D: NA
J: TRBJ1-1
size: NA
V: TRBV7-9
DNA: TGTGCCAGCAGCTTAGGGGTGGGAACGGCTGAAGCTTTCTTT
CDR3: CASSLGVGTAEAFF

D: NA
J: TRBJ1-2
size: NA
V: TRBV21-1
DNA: TGTGCCAGCATCGACAGGGGGCTTGGTGGCTACACCTTC
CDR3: CASIDRGLGGYTF

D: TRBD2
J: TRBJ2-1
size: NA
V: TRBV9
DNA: TGTGCCAGCAGCGTAGGGTTAGCGGGAGCCTACAATGAGCAGTTCTTC
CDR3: CASSVGLAGAYNEQFF

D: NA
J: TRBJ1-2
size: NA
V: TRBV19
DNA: TGTGCCACCAACCCCTCCGTGTCGGCAGTCGGGTATGGCTACACCTTC
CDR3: CATNPSVSAVGYGYTF

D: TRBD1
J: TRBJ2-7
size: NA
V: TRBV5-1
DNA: TGCGCCAGCAGTTGGGACAGCTACGAGCAGTACTTC
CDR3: CASSWDSYEQYF

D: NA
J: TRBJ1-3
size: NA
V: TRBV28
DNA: TGTGCCAGCAGTTTACCGGGGAGGACAGCCAGCTCTGGAAACACCATATATTTT
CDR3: CASSLPGRTASSGNTIYF

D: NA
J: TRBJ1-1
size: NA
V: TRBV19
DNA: TGTGCCAGCCAGGGAGCTGAAGCTTTCTTT
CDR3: CASQGAEAFF

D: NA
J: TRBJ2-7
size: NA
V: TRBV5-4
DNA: TGTGCCAGCAGCTTCGGTCAGTACGAGGAAGAGCAGTACTTC
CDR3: CASSFGQYEEEQYF

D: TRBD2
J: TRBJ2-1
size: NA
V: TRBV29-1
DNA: TGCAGCGGCTGGGAGGGAGGCCTTGAGCAGTTCTTC
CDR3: CSGWEGGLEQFF

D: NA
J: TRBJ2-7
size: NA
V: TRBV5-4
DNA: TGTGCCAGCAGCGCTAGGACCTCCTACGAGCAGTACTTC
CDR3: CASSARTSYEQYF

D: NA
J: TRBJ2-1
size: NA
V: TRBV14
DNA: TGTGCCAGCAGCCTCACTCCGCATGAGCAGTTCTTC
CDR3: CASSLTPHEQFF

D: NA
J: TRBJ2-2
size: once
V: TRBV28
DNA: TGTGCCAGCAGTCCCTTACAGGGAAACACCGGGGAGCTGTTTTTT
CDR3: CASSPLQGNTGELFF

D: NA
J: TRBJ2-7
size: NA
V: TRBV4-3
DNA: TGCGCCAGCAGCCAAGCTACGGCAGTAGGTTACGAGCAGTACTTC
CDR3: CASSQATAVGYEQYF